The entry that follows covers one TCR beta chain sequence. The antigen is not known. Unique molecular identifiers tagged the TCRbeta library. TCRdb ran MiXCR on the PCR reads and lists one entry per CDR3 protein. Among roughly 670,000 distinct CDR3 sequences listed, about 12% were seen once. The sample belongs to a study of T-cell reconstitution after alpha-beta-depleted transplantation in children. General observations from the study: Reportedly, only several hundred clones from non-depleted graft cells drove alpha-beta T-cell counts at about two months.

Sequenced material: PBMCs, taken before TCRalphabeta/CD19-depleted stem cell transplant. The source is a girl aged 2 to 10 with congenital amegakaryocytic thrombocytopenia, due to receive a stem cell transplant.

The CDR3 reads CASSPSTGELPTEAFF. As DNA, the CDR3 is TGCGCCAGCAGCCCGTCAACAGGGGAGCTCCCCACTGAAGCTTTCTTT. V usage is TRBV4-1 and J usage is TRBJ1-1, with 7 bases that match TRBD1. The germline V gene encodes CDR1 MGHRA and CDR2 YSYEKL. Trimming cost V 4 bases and J 4 bases; bases outside gene matches: 12. The CDR3 runs 16 residues.